These T cell receptor beta chains were read from a single sample in a study of cytomegalovirus exposure and HLA in healthy donors. This table comes from immunoSEQ multiplex PCR, and its TCRdb copy is limited to in-frame clones, with some not included. The table shows some 80,000 clones, with 70% to 80% occurring only once. Sequencing was carried out using PBMCs. The receptor set was obtained from a man in his forties in good health and CMV-seronegative. Each CDR3 is given with its conserved first and last residue. The D gene is left open where the match is weak. The size of a clone is reported for some rows only, either as once, few or many, or as a class for expanded clones.

>TRBJ2-1|.|TRBV11-3|.
CASSPWGSEGAPEQFF
TGTGCCAGCAGCCCGTGGGGTAGCGAGGGTGCTCCCGAGCAGTTCTTC
>TRBJ1-4|.|TRBV18|.
CASSLQQEDEKLFF
TGTGCCAGCTCTCTACAGCAGGAGGATGAAAAACTGTTTTTT
>TRBJ2-7|.|TRBV11-2|TRBD1
CASSVDRGTYEQYF
TGTGCCAGCAGCGTCGACAGGGGGACCTACGAGCAGTACTTC
>TRBJ1-4|.|TRBV5-1|TRBD1
CASSPGTDFATNEKLFF
TGCGCCAGCAGCCCCGGGACAGACTTTGCAACTAATGAAAAACTGTTTTTT
>TRBJ2-7|few|TRBV6-5|.
CASSRSTSSYEQYF
TGTGCCAGCAGCCGGTCGACTAGCTCCTACGAGCAGTACTTC
>TRBJ1-2|.|TRBV7-2|.
CASSPLGQSNYGYTF
TGTGCCAGCAGCCCCCTAGGACAGTCTAACTATGGCTACACCTTC
>TRBJ1-1|once|TRBV7-8|.
CASSLRREGTEAFF
TGTGCCAGCAGCTTACGGCGGGAGGGGACTGAAGCTTTCTTT
>TRBJ2-2|once|TRBV28|TRBD2
CASSFPRGLRTSGPTGELFF
TGTGCCAGCAGTTTCCCTCGAGGCCTAAGGACTAGCGGCCCCACCGGGGAGCTGTTTTTT
>TRBJ1-6|.|TRBV10-1|.
CATQTRDYNSPLHF
TGCGCCACCCAAACCCGCGACTATAATTCACCCCTCCACTTT
>TRBJ2-7|.|TRBV18|.
CASSLGDSFYEQYF
TGTGCCAGCTCCCTGGGCGACAGCTTCTACGAGCAGTACTTC
>TRBJ1-1|.|TRBV19|.
CASSPRQELNTEAFF
TGTGCCAGTAGTCCCAGACAGGAGTTGAACACTGAAGCTTTCTTT
>TRBJ1-1|.|TRBV18|.
CASSRAVGGENEAFF
TGTGCCAGCTCACGGGCCGTTGGGGGCGAGAATGAAGCTTTCTTT
>TRBJ1-2|once|TRBV28|.
CASRPSGIYGYTF
TGTGCCAGCAGGCCCTCAGGAATCTATGGCTACACCTTC
>TRBJ2-7|.|TRBV11-2|TRBD1
CASSLGTGSYEQYF
TGTGCCAGCAGCTTAGGGACAGGCTCCTACGAGCAGTACTTC
>TRBJ2-1|.|TRBV19|.
CASSIGWLGNEQFF
TGTGCCAGTAGTATTGGGTGGCTAGGCAATGAGCAGTTCTTC
>TRBJ1-2|.|TRBV10-2|TRBD1
CASSDIAGGSYGYTF
TGCGCCAGCAGTGATATAGCAGGGGGCAGCTATGGCTACACCTTC